The 27 T cell receptor beta chains given below trace back to one sample, sequenced in a study of human T cells and chemical hapten exposure. As to time point: patch test 1, 2 weeks after DPC sensitization. Treatment denoted: therapeutic diphenylcyclopropenone sensitization with weekly scalp DPC. TCRdb re-called the RACE reads through MiXCR, storing one row per CDR3 protein. The repertoire includes some 180,000 distinct CDR3 sequences, approximately 20% of them detected once, and under 7.5% sits in the top ten. Source: whole blood, taken in connection with sensitization to the hapten diphenylcyclopropenone (DPC). The receptors were gathered from a woman aged 45-65 years with alopecia areata. Some clones in this sample may be carry-over from other donors' samples.

The chain has TRBV3-1 and TRBJ2-2; 10 nucleotides agree with TRBD2. The junction had 2 bases not matched to a gene; V was cut back by 0 bases and J by 4 bases. The CDR3 spans 16 residues. Germline CDR1 and CDR2: LGHDT and YNNKEL (reference sequence). The CDR3 reads CASSQDLAGVTGELFF. Written as DNA, the CDR3 is TGTGCCAGCAGCCAAGATCTAGCGGGAGTCACCGGGGAGCTGTTTTTT.

This chain joins TRBV29-1 and TRBJ2-7, with 8 bases that match TRBD2. V was clipped by 5 bases and J by 3 bases; unmatched bases: 6. Germline V gene lookup returns CDR1 SQVTM and CDR2 ANQGSEA. This CDR3 contains 13 residues. Here the CDR3 reads CSVRGLVDYEQYF. The CDR3 DNA reads TGCAGCGTTCGGGGACTAGTGGACTACGAGCAGTACTTC.

V is TRBV5-1 and J is TRBJ1-1; 7 nucleotides match TRBD1. The trim removed 1 base at V and 4 bases at J, leaving 4 bases unmatched. The CDR3 extends over 14 amino acids. CDR1 is SGHRS, CDR2 YFSETQ, per germline. CDR3 in amino acids: CASSLRQGPTEAFF. The CDR3 DNA follows: TGCGCCAGCAGCTTGCGACAGGGCCCCACTGAAGCTTTCTTT.

This chain connects TRBV10-3 to TRBJ2-1; D not resolved. Germline lookup yields CDR1 ENHRY and CDR2 SYGVKD. V lost 1 base to trimming and J lost 7 bases, with 2 bases between them. CDR3 size: 11 residues. CDR3 sequence: CAISEWNEQFF. DNA for the CDR3: TGTGCCATCAGTGAGTGGAATGAGCAGTTCTTC.

The chain uses TRBV19 and TRBJ2-1, with a possible D match to TRBD1 (6 bases). Germline-derived CDR1 and CDR2 are LNHDA and SQIVND (reference sequence). The ends were cut back, 5 bases at V and 0 bases at J, with 11 bases in the middle. The CDR3 contains 15 residues. CDR3 in DNA: TGTGCCAGTAGTTTACAGGGTAGCTCCTACAATGAGCAGTTCTTC. It codes for CASSLQGSSYNEQFF. Drawing the rest from reference TRBV19 and TRBJ2-1, the complete variable domain is DGGITQSPKYLFRKEGQNVTLSCEQNLNHDAMYWYRQDPGQGLRLIYYSQIVNDFQKGDIAEGYSVSREKKESFPLTVTSAQKNPTAFYLCASSLQGSSYNEQFFGPGTRLTVL.

The genes are TRBV12-3 or TRBV12-4 and TRBJ2-7; TRBD2 is a possible D gene (7 bases). The ends were cut back, 10 bases at V and 2 bases at J, with 21 bases in the middle. CDR3 size: 15 residues. DNA for the CDR3: TGTGCCACCCAAAAAGGGTGGGGGGGGCCCTACGAGCAGTACTTC. It encodes CATQKGWGGPYEQYF.

The J gene is TRBJ1-6, the V gene TRBV5-8; TRBD1 might be the D (5 bases). Germline V gene sequence: CDR1 SGHTS, CDR2 YDEGEE. This CDR3 comprises 15 residues. V lost 5 bases and J lost 8, with 17 bases in between. The CDR3 protein is CASSTTAGRDSPLHF. The CDR3 DNA reads TGTGCCAGCAGTACGACAGCGGGGAGGGATTCACCCCTCCACTTT.

This clonotype was seen a few times. This chain joins TRBV7-9 and TRBJ2-2; the match to TRBD1 covers 9 bases. V shed 4 bases and J 3 bases; nucleotides not matched to a gene: 6. CDR3 length: 16 residues. Per the germline V gene, CDR1 is SEHNR and CDR2 is FQNEAQ (reference sequence). The CDR3 sequence is CASSYSDRGDTGELFF. The DNA for the CDR3 is TGTGCCAGCAGCTATTCTGACAGGGGGGACACCGGGGAGCTGTTTTTT.

The chain combines TRBV5-4 with TRBJ1-3; TRBD1 aligns across 7 bases. The CDR3 has 12 amino acids. CDR1 is SGHNT and CDR2 is YYREEE in the germline V gene (reference sequence). V lost 4 bases and J lost 8; bases outside the gene matches: 3. In DNA, the CDR3 is TGTGCCAGCAGCCGCCAGGGGGACACCATATATTTT. Residues: CASSRQGDTIYF.

The chain uses TRBV11-2 and TRBJ2-7; D gene uncertain. Deletions cut 1 base from V and 0 bases from J, with 16 bases between. Germline V gene sequence: CDR1 SGHAT, CDR2 FQNNGV. The CDR3 runs 17 residues. The CDR3 here is CASSLGSIFSYSYEQYF. CDR3 bases: TGTGCCAGCAGCTTAGGGAGCATTTTCTCCTACTCCTACGAGCAGTACTTC. Together with reference TRBV11-2 and TRBJ2-7, the CDR3 gives the full variable domain: EAGVAQSPRYKIIEKRQSVAFWCNPISGHATLYWYQQILGQGPKLLIQFQNNGVVDDSQLPKDRFSAERLKGVDSTLKIQPAKLEDSAVYLCASSLGSIFSYSYEQYFGPGTRLTVT.

This chain uses TRBV7-2 with TRBJ2-7, with D perhaps TRBD1 (6 bases). V was clipped by 1 base and J by 1 base, with 11 bases between them. This CDR3 has 15 amino acids. Germline V gives CDR1 SGHTA, CDR2 FQGNSA. This CDR3 reads CASSLVTGTSYEQYF. In DNA, the CDR3 is TGTGCCAGCAGCTTAGTTACGGGGACATCCTACGAGCAGTACTTC.

The chain links TRBV5-5 to TRBJ2-5; D is unclear. The germline V and J ends were trimmed by 0 bases and 0 bases, with 12 bases remaining between them. Germline V gene data show CDR1 as SGHKS and CDR2 as YYEKEE (reference sequence). The CDR3 runs 16 residues. The CDR3 DNA is TGTGCCAGCAGCTTGGAGATGTTCGCGGACCAAGAGACCCAGTACTTC. This translates into CASSLEMFADQETQYF.

This clonotype was observed a handful of times. The chain carries TRBV5-4 and TRBJ2-1; D gene uncertain. Germline V CDR1 and CDR2: SGHNT, YYREEE (reference sequence). The CDR3 covers 11 residues. Trimming pared 0 bases from V and 14 bases from J, leaving 9 bases between. The CDR3 region has the DNA TGTGCCAGCAGCTTGGGGCCAAGGGAGTTCTTC. As protein: CASSLGPREFF.

Regarding this clonotype: The junction departs from the called germline gene at one end, perhaps through a read error. The J gene is TRBJ2-7, the V gene TRBV20-1; 11 bases fit TRBD2. CDR1 and CDR2 (germline): DFQATT, SNEGSKA (reference sequence). The CDR3 has 14 amino acids. CDR3 protein: CSARDSGRAIGQYF. In nucleotides, the CDR3 is TGCAGTGCTCGAGATAGCGGGAGGGCCATAGGGCAGTACTTC.

This clonotype was recorded a few times. This chain joins TRBV5-1 and TRBJ2-7, with 8 bases fitting TRBD1. The CDR3 consists of 14 residues. CDR1 is SGHRS, CDR2 YFSETQ, per germline. The junction had 4 bases not matched to a gene; V was cut back by 4 bases and J by 1 base. CDR3 residues: CASSKGQGSYEQYF. The CDR3 nucleotides read TGCGCCAGCAGCAAAGGACAGGGTTCCTACGAGCAGTACTTC.

This chain links TRBV11-2 with TRBJ2-7, with TRBD2 identical over 8 bases. Germline V gene lookup returns CDR1 SGHAT and CDR2 FQNNGV. The CDR3 runs to 13 residues. J lost 3 bases, V lost 5 bases, and 3 bases had no gene match. In nucleotides, the CDR3 is TGTGCCAGCAGCCCCGGGAGGGTCTACGAGCAGTACTTC. The encoded protein is CASSPGRVYEQYF.

In this sample, this clonotype turned up many times. The genes are TRBV9 and TRBJ2-7, with TRBD2 identical over 14 bases. Germline V gives CDR1 SGDLS, CDR2 YYNGEE. The CDR3 totals 15 residues. With 4 bases clipped from V and 7 bases from J, the junction kept 7 bases outside the gene matches. DNA for the CDR3: TGTGCCAGCAGCCCGGGACTAGCGGGAGCTTATGAGCAGTACTTC. It encodes CASSPGLAGAYEQYF.

This clonotype was found many times. V and J are TRBV25-1 and TRBJ1-6; D gene ambiguous. CDR1 MGHDK and CDR2 SYGVNS come from the germline V gene. Trimming left V 4 bases short and J 7 bases short, with 11 bases between. The CDR3 is 14 residues long. CDR3 region: CASSGSTGNSPLHF. Here the CDR3 DNA reads TGTGCCAGCAGTGGGTCCACGGGGAATTCACCCCTCCACTTT.

V is TRBV5-1 and J is TRBJ2-3, with a weak D call TRBD2 (5 bases). Germline CDR1 reads SGHRS; CDR2 reads YFSETQ. Trimming left V 1 base short and J 14 bases short, with 14 bases between. This CDR3 region has 12 residues. CDR3 nucleotide sequence: TGCGCCAGCAGCTTGAACAGTGGACGGGGGTATTTT. Amino acids: CASSLNSGRGYF.

This clonotype was counted a few times. J is TRBJ2-2 and V is TRBV14; D not certain. Trimming cost V 0 bases and J 3 bases, with 14 bases left between them. This CDR3 has 17 amino acids. Germline assignment: CDR1 SGHDN and CDR2 FVKESK. This CDR3 is CASSQDLGLVDTGELFF. As DNA, the CDR3 is TGTGCCAGCAGCCAAGATTTGGGCCTAGTGGACACCGGGGAGCTGTTTTTT.

The chain has TRBV10-3 and TRBJ1-1, with D possibly matching TRBD1 (5 bases). The CDR3 loop spans 15 amino acids. Germline loops: CDR1 ENHRY, CDR2 SYGVKD. V lost 3 bases, J lost 0 bases, and 11 bases lay in between. CDR3 sequence (DNA): TGTGCCATCAGTGACGCCCAGGGCCTGAACACTGAAGCTTTCTTT. As protein: CAISDAQGLNTEAFF.

This rearrangement joins TRBV14 to TRBJ2-1, with 9 bases identical to TRBD2. Unmatched junction bases numbered 9, after V lost 8 bases and J lost 4 bases. The CDR3 is 15 residues long. Germline loops: CDR1 SGHDN, CDR2 FVKESK. Here the CDR3 DNA reads TGTGCCAGCTCTCCCGGGACTAGCATGTACAATGAGCAGTTCTTC. It specifies CASSPGTSMYNEQFF.

The chain recombines TRBV6-4 with TRBJ2-3; a possible D gene is TRBD1 (5 bases). V gave up 3 bases and J gave up 5 bases, with 9 bases separating them. CDR1 and CDR2 (germline): MRHNA, SNTAGT. This CDR3 region has 13 residues. The CDR3 sequence: CASSESTEDTQYF. CDR3 nucleotide sequence: TGTGCCAGCAGTGAGTCGACAGAAGATACGCAGTATTTT.

This clonotype has ten or more counts. The chain has TRBV12-3 or TRBV12-4 and TRBJ2-5, with 7 positions matching TRBD1. V lost 6 bases to trimming and J lost 4 bases; unmatched junction nucleotides: 14. This CDR3 region has 16 residues. The CDR3 sequence is CASSLGTVGGRETQYF. CDR3 bases: TGTGCCAGCAGCCTGGGGACAGTTGGAGGTCGAGAGACCCAGTACTTC.

The V call is TRBV29-1, the J call TRBJ2-1, with D unclear. Per germline, CDR1 SQVTM and CDR2 ANQGSEA. The CDR3 is 15 amino acids. V gave up 4 bases and J gave up 0 bases, with 13 bases separating them. CDR3 region: CSVVTLLSSYNEQFF. For the CDR3, the DNA is TGCAGCGTTGTTACGCTTCTAAGCTCCTACAATGAGCAGTTCTTC.

The sample holds a few counts of this clonotype. This chain uses TRBV13 with TRBJ2-7, with D possibly being TRBD2 (7 bases). In germline, CDR1 is PRHDT, CDR2 FYEKMQ (reference sequence). The length of the CDR3 is 15 residues. V was shortened by 0 bases and J by 1 base, with 10 bases between the two germline ends. CDR3 sequence reads: CASSLGRGASYEQYF. CDR3 in DNA: TGTGCCAGCAGCTTAGGACGGGGGGCTTCCTACGAGCAGTACTTC.

The gene calls are TRBV3-1 and TRBJ2-7, with unresolved D. Trimming took 0 bases from V and 3 from J, leaving 9 bases between them. The CDR3 covers 14 residues. CDR1 LGHDT and CDR2 YNNKEL come from the germline V gene (reference sequence). The CDR3 nucleotides read TGTGCCAGCAGCCAAGATCTGCAGGACTACGAGCAGTACTTC. Residues: CASSQDLQDYEQYF.